The next 4 T cell receptor beta chains were all read from a single sample in a study of cytomegalovirus exposure and HLA in healthy donors. 13 Jbeta primers and 60 Vbeta primers were used for the PCR. The data were produced by immunoSEQ multiplex PCR, yet TCRdb's version contains in-frame clones alone and is incomplete. The sample lists 70,000 to 75,000 clones, less than 80% occurring once. Material: PBMCs. The receptors shown here come from a woman aged 40 to 49 in good health and CMV-seropositive.

The chain has TRBV7-3 and TRBJ1-5; D gene uncertain. Germline loops: CDR1 SGHTA, CDR2 FQGTGA. Trimming shortened V by 4 bases and J by 2 bases, and 12 bases separated the two germline ends. The CDR3 length is 15 residues. The CDR3 DNA reads TGTGCCAGCAGCTCTCTCGGGGAAGGCAATCAGCCCCAGCATTTT. Translation: CASSSLGEGNQPQHF.

The rearrangement links TRBV6-4 to TRBJ2-3, with D maybe TRBD2 (6 bases). CDR1 is MRHNA, CDR2 SNTAGT, per germline. Trimming cost V 3 bases and J 6 bases, with 13 bases left between them. The CDR3 is made up of 14 amino acids. The CDR3 nucleotides read TGTGCCAGCAGTGAGGGACTTTCAGCCGATACGCAGTATTTT. This sequence encodes CASSEGLSADTQYF.

In this sample, this clone turned up once. The chain employs TRBV11-1 and TRBJ2-7; D uncertain. Per germline, CDR1 SGHAT and CDR2 FQDESV (reference sequence). Between the trimmed V and J ends, which lost 4 bases and 5 bases, there was a span of 6 bases. This CDR3 is built from 11 residues. CDR3 sequence reads: CASSSTDEQYF. DNA for the CDR3: TGTGCCAGCAGCTCAACGGACGAGCAGTACTTC.

The gene calls are TRBV5-1 and TRBJ1-6; possible D gene TRBD1, 6 bases. V lost 0 bases to trimming and J lost 9 bases, with 10 bases between them. The CDR3 sequence is 14 residues long. Per germline, CDR1 SGHRS and CDR2 YFSETQ. CDR3 sequence reads: CASSLDRVGSPLHF. The CDR3 DNA reads TGCGCCAGCAGCTTGGACAGGGTGGGTTCACCCCTCCACTTT.